This T cell receptor beta chain was found in a study of cytomegalovirus exposure and HLA in healthy donors. Study at large: As an earlier analysis found, 150 million to 200 million T cells yielded about 120 million unique TCR beta sequences.

Findings and limits, study-wide: There were reportedly fewer N-insertions in an Asian-associated ancestry cluster than the roughly 700-donor mean, in a later analysis.

In this sample, this clone turned up a few times. The antigen is not known. Primers for the PCR totalled 60 Vbeta and 13 Jbeta. Only in-frame clones appear in the TCRdb table, and some are missing; sequencing was by immunoSEQ multiplex PCR. The table records about 190,000 clones, roughly 79% of them present only once. The sequenced material came from PBMCs. The sequence came from a young woman in good health and CMV-seronegative.

In nucleotides, the CDR3 is TGTGCCAGTAGCCGACAGGGTGGGCCCTACGAGCAGTACTTC. Translated: CASSRQGGPYEQYF. The chain uses TRBV19 and TRBJ2-7; 7 nucleotides align to TRBD1. Germline V gene sequence: CDR1 LNHDA, CDR2 SQIVND (reference sequence). Germline trimming cut 6 bases from V and 2 bases from J; bases unmatched to any gene: 7. The CDR3 has 14 residues.